Below, 6 T cell receptor beta chains from the same sample are listed, as sequenced in a study of blood T cell repertoires in COVID-19 (dated by TCRdb to 2020 to 2021). Receptor amplification or capture employed the immunoSEQ multiplex PCR assay. Not all clones reach the TCRdb copy of this immuneACCESS table, which keeps in-frame sequences only. Checked studies attribute under half of the gap to unresolved V genes and leave the rest unexplained. The sample includes approximately 75,000 clones, with 70% to 85% observed a single time. The ten top clones hold more than 20% of the sample. Sequencing input: peripheral blood. The receptors were sampled from a woman between 50 and 59 years old with acute or convalescent COVID-19.

The rearrangement links TRBV7-2 to TRBJ2-3, with 14 bases lining up with TRBD2. The length of the CDR3 is 16 residues. Per the germline V gene, CDR1 is SGHTA and CDR2 is FQGNSA. Trimming at V came to 4 bases and at J to 2 bases, leaving 2 bases not matched to a gene. Here the CDR3 DNA reads TGTGCCAGCAGCTGGACTAGCGGGGGGTCCACAGATACGCAGTATTTT. It codes for CASSWTSGGSTDTQYF.

The CDR3 coding sequence is TGTGCCAGCAAAGGGGGCAGACCAGATACGCAGTATTTT. It yields the protein CASKGGRPDTQYF. The chain joins TRBV6-5 to TRBJ2-3; the match to TRBD1 covers 7 bases. The CDR3 runs to 13 residues. Germline loops: CDR1 MNHEY, CDR2 SVGAGI. V lost 7 bases to trimming and J lost 4 bases; unmatched junction nucleotides: 5.

V is TRBV3-1 (or the pseudogene TRBV3-2) and J is TRBJ2-3; 8 positions agree with TRBD2. The CDR3 sequence is 17 residues long. J was trimmed by 1 base and V by 4 bases; bases with no gene match: 10. The germline CDR1 and CDR2 sequences are LGHDT and YNNKEL (reference sequence). CDR3 nucleotide sequence: TGTGCCAGCAGCCCTCTAAGGAGCGGGAGAGGCACAGATACGCAGTATTTT. Its translation is CASSPLRSGRGTDTQYF.

Only a few counts were recorded for this clone. V usage is TRBV4-3 and J usage is TRBJ2-3; 11 bases match TRBD2. The CDR3 covers 17 residues. The V gene end was trimmed by 4 bases and the J gene end by 7 bases; junction bases not matched to a gene: 13. Germline lookup yields CDR1 LGHNA and CDR2 YSLEER. The CDR3 sequence is CASSPSTGTSGSNTQYF. Here the CDR3 DNA reads TGCGCCAGCAGCCCTTCAACCGGGACTAGCGGAAGCAATACGCAGTATTTT.

The V call is TRBV6-5, the J call TRBJ1-2, with a tentative D call TRBD1 (5 bases). Germline loops: CDR1 MNHEY, CDR2 SVGAGI. CDR3 length: 14 amino acids. V lost 6 bases to trimming and J lost 4 bases, with 15 bases between them. This chain's CDR3 is CASSPLGGFYGYTF. CDR3 DNA sequence: TGTGCCAGCAGCCCACTGGGGGGGTTCTATGGCTACACCTTC.

This chain joins TRBV18 and TRBJ2-5; D not certain. Germline V CDR1 and CDR2: KGHSH, LQKENI. The CDR3 has 16 amino acids. The ends were cut back, 6 bases at V and 5 bases at J, with 22 bases in the middle. The CDR3 DNA sequence: TGTGCCAGCTCCCCGACTCTCAATTCCCTTGGGGAGACCCAGTACTTC. Amino acids: CASSPTLNSLGETQYF.